The rows below give T cell receptor beta chains drawn from one sample of a study of blood T cell repertoires in COVID-19. The assay was immunoSEQ multiplex PCR, and TCRdb's table has in-frame clones only and misses some. The sample lists a few hundred thousand clones, about 85% occurring once. The material sequenced was peripheral blood. Every receptor here comes from a man in his 60s who had recovered from COVID-19. The CDR3 runs from the conserved cysteine through the conserved F or W. Fields, in order: clone size, V gene, J gene, D gene, CDR3 DNA, CDR3 protein. A D gene is named only where the DNA matches it firmly. Size is omitted from some rows. Given values are once, few, many or a class for expanded clones.

NA,TRBV6-5,TRBJ1-5,NA,TGTGCCGGAGGACGAGGAGGGAATCAGCCCCAGCATTTT,CAGGRGGNQPQHF
NA,TRBV7-8,TRBJ1-1,NA,TGTGCCAGCAGTTCCGGGGGAAACACTGAAGCTTTCTTT,CASSSGGNTEAFF
NA,TRBV7-6,TRBJ2-7,TRBD1,TGTGCCAGCAGCTCAAACCCCCACGCCGGGACAGGGGTCTACGAGCAGTACTTC,CASSSNPHAGTGVYEQYF
NA,TRBV4-1,TRBJ1-3,NA,TGCGCCAGCAGCCAAGAAGGAGGGGAGGGATACACCATATATTTT,CASSQEGGEGYTIYF
NA,TRBV5-5,TRBJ1-2,TRBD1,TGTGCCAGCAGCTTCCTGGACAGGGAGCACTATGGCTACACCTTC,CASSFLDREHYGYTF
NA,TRBV29-1,TRBJ1-3,NA,TGCAGCGCCGCCCGGGAGGCGGGAAACGAATACACCATATATTTT,CSAAREAGNEYTIYF
once,TRBV27,TRBJ2-7,TRBD2,TGTGCCAGCAGGGTTAGCGGGGGGGCCCCCTACGAGCAGTACTTC,CASRVSGGAPYEQYF
once,TRBV6-5,TRBJ1-2,TRBD1,TGTGCCAGCAGCCGGCCAGGGGGCGCGAACTATGGCTACACCTTC,CASSRPGGANYGYTF
once,TRBV11-2,TRBJ2-1,TRBD2,TGTGCCAGCAGCTTAGATCAGTGGGCTAGCGGGGTGGTTTACAATGAGCAGTTCTTC,CASSLDQWASGVVYNEQFF
NA,TRBV6-5,TRBJ2-3,TRBD2,TGTGCCAGCAGCCGTCGACTAGCGGGGGGGCCCGCGTATTTT,CASSRRLAGGPAYF
NA,TRBV11-1,TRBJ2-2,TRBD1,TGTGCCAGCAGCCGATGGACAGGGGAAAACACCGGGGAGCTGTTTTTT,CASSRWTGENTGELFF
NA,TRBV6-6,TRBJ1-4,NA,TGTGCCAGCATGAGGATTGCAACTAATGAAAAACTGTTTTTT,CASMRIATNEKLFF
few,TRBV7-3,TRBJ1-2,TRBD1,TGTGCCAGCAGCCAGGAGGGGGCAAGGAACTATGGCTACACCTTC,CASSQEGARNYGYTF
once,TRBV7-8,TRBJ1-5,NA,TGTGCCAGCAGCTTAGCGACAGGAATCAATCAGCCCCAGCATTTT,CASSLATGINQPQHF
few,TRBV2,TRBJ1-2,NA,TGTGCCAGCAACCCGACAGGAGAAGCTAACTATGGCTACACCTTC,CASNPTGEANYGYTF
NA,TRBV6-1,TRBJ1-1,NA,TGTGCCAGCAGTGAAGCGCATATCGCGAGTATTGAAGCTTTCTTT,CASSEAHIASIEAFF
NA,TRBV11-3,TRBJ2-7,NA,TGTGCCAGCAGCTTAAATCGAGGGAGCTCCTACGAGCAGTACTTC,CASSLNRGSSYEQYF
NA,TRBV27,TRBJ1-1,NA,TGTGCCAGCAGCCCTCTCGGCGGGTCGTGGACTGAAGCTTTCTTT,CASSPLGGSWTEAFF
NA,TRBV11-2,TRBJ1-4,TRBD1,TGTGCCAGCAGCCTGGGACAGGGCAATGAAAAACTGTTTTTT,CASSLGQGNEKLFF
NA,TRBV30,TRBJ2-5,NA,TGTGCCTGGGCCCACGACAGGTACCAAGAGACCCAGTACTTC,CAWAHDRYQETQYF
NA,TRBV2,TRBJ1-5,NA,TGTGCCAGCAGGGCAGGGAGGAATCAGCCCCAGCATTTT,CASRAGRNQPQHF
NA,TRBV9,TRBJ2-7,NA,TGTGCCAGCAGCGTAGAATTGGAGGGCTACGAGCAGTACTTC,CASSVELEGYEQYF
NA,TRBV7-9,TRBJ2-3,TRBD2,TGTGCCAGCAGCTTTAAGGGCGGGGGGACGCAGTATTTT,CASSFKGGGTQYF
NA,TRBV6-5,TRBJ1-3,NA,TGTGCCAGCAGTTACGGCGGGAGGCGGGGAAACACCATATATTTT,CASSYGGRRGNTIYF
NA,TRBV11-2,TRBJ2-7,TRBD1,TGTGCCAGCAGCTTAGCAGGGGACAGCACCTACGAGCAGTACTTC,CASSLAGDSTYEQYF
NA,TRBV10-3,TRBJ1-2,TRBD1,TGTGCCATCAGTGAGGGGACAGGGTATGGCTACACCTTC,CAISEGTGYGYTF
NA,TRBV5-1,TRBJ1-2,NA,TGCGCCAGCAGCTTGAGGACTCTTGATGGCTACACCTTC,CASSLRTLDGYTF
NA,TRBV9,TRBJ2-3,TRBD2,TGTGCCAGCAGTATAGGCCTAGCGGGGGGTGGTGATACGCAGTATTTT,CASSIGLAGGGDTQYF
NA,TRBV7-2,TRBJ2-2,NA,TGTGCCAGCACCTACTCTCTGAGCACCGGGGAGCTGTTTTTT,CASTYSLSTGELFF
NA,TRBV7-8,TRBJ2-3,TRBD2,TGTGCCAGCACGCCGGGGAGCGGGGGGGCTACCGATACGCAGTATTTT,CASTPGSGGATDTQYF
NA,TRBV5-1,TRBJ2-7,TRBD1,TGCGCCAGCAGTCGCGGACAGGGGGCGTTCCACGAGCAGTACTTC,CASSRGQGAFHEQYF
NA,TRBV19,TRBJ2-3,NA,TGTGCCAGTAGTATAGCGGGTCCAGATACGCAGTATTTT,CASSIAGPDTQYF
NA,TRBV2,TRBJ1-2,TRBD1,TGTGCCAGCGCCGGGACAGGGTTAAACTATGGCTACACCTTC,CASAGTGLNYGYTF
NA,TRBV9,TRBJ1-6,NA,TGTGCCAGCAGCGTCACAGAGAGCTCCTATAATTCACCCCTCCACTTT,CASSVTESSYNSPLHF
NA,TRBV6-5,TRBJ1-2,NA,TGTGCCAGCAGTTCAACAGGGAAGATGGACTATGGCTACACCTTC,CASSSTGKMDYGYTF
NA,TRBV7-6,TRBJ2-1,TRBD1,TGTGCCAGCAGCCAGCGAGGGACAGGCTATGAGCAGTTCTTC,CASSQRGTGYEQFF
NA,TRBV27,TRBJ2-2,TRBD1,TGTGCCAGCAGTCCAATATCCCCAGGGGGCATAACCGGGGAGCTGTTTTTT,CASSPISPGGITGELFF
NA,TRBV6-5,TRBJ2-3,NA,TGTGCCGTCGCGCGGGGTATCACAGATACGCAGTATTTT,CAVARGITDTQYF